These 8 T cell receptor beta chains share one sample of origin, sequenced in a study of cytomegalovirus exposure and HLA in healthy donors. TCRdb's table, derived via immunoSEQ multiplex PCR, lists solely in-frame clones and lacks some. The sample consists of some 79,000 clones, 94% of them appearing once. Source material: PBMCs. All receptors come from a woman aged 18 to 35 in good health and CMV-seropositive.

CDR3 in amino acids: CASISAGAGVGTQYF. CDR3 nucleotides: TGTGCCAGCATCTCAGCGGGGGCCGGGGTGGGTACGCAGTATTTT. This rearrangement joins TRBV2 to TRBJ2-3, with 8 positions matching TRBD2. The V gene end was trimmed by 7 bases and the J gene end by 8 bases; junction bases not matched to a gene: 14. Germline CDR1 reads SNHLY; CDR2 reads FYNNEI. There are 15 residues in the CDR3. The variable domain in full, with the rest retrieved from reference TRBV2 and TRBJ2-3, is EPEVTQTPSHQVTQMGQEVILRCVPISNHLYFYWYRQILGQKVEFLVSFYNNEISEKSEIFDDQFSVERPDGSNFTLKIRSTKLEDSAMYFCASISAGAGVGTQYFGPGTRLTVL.

The chain is built from TRBV30 and TRBJ2-3, with 10 positions matching TRBD2. Germline V CDR1 and CDR2: GTSNPN, SVGIG (reference sequence). The CDR3 is 14 amino acids. Trimming at V came to 0 bases and at J to 8 bases, leaving 5 bases not matched to a gene. CDR3 protein: CAWSVAGGRGTQYF. CDR3 DNA sequence: TGTGCCTGGAGTGTAGCGGGGGGGAGGGGTACGCAGTATTTT.

The chain couples TRBV6-1 to TRBJ2-7, with 11 positions matching TRBD2. Germline-derived CDR1 and CDR2 are MNHNS and SASEGT. J gave up 3 bases and V 0 bases, and 1 base lay outside the gene matches. The CDR3 has 15 residues. CDR3 sequence (DNA): TGTGCCAGCAGTGAAGCGCTAGCGGGGGGCTACGAGCAGTACTTC. Translated, it gives CASSEALAGGYEQYF.

V and J are TRBV15 and TRBJ1-4; 7 bases map to TRBD1. V trimming: 3 bases; J trimming: 5 bases; junction bases outside the gene matches: 9. The CDR3 sequence is 16 residues long. Germline V gives CDR1 LNHNV, CDR2 YYDKDF (reference sequence). The CDR3 DNA reads TGTGCCACCAGCAGGTCCGGGACAGTTCGAAATGAAAAACTGTTTTTT. It translates to CATSRSGTVRNEKLFF.

This sequence joins TRBV18 and TRBJ1-5; D gene uncertain. The V gene lost 3 bases and the J gene lost 5 bases, with 8 bases spanning the gap. CDR3 length equals 13 residues. CDR1 is KGHSH and CDR2 is LQKENI in the germline V gene. CDR3 sequence reads: CASSPRGDQPQHF. In DNA, the CDR3 is TGTGCCAGCTCACCTCGGGGAGATCAGCCCCAGCATTTT.

The DNA of the CDR3 is TGCGCCAGCAGCCCCGCACAGGGGGTCTATAATTCACCCCTCCACTTT. It codes for CASSPAQGVYNSPLHF. The chain has TRBV5-1 and TRBJ1-6, with TRBD1 matching over 8 bases. Per the germline V gene, CDR1 is SGHRS and CDR2 is YFSETQ. The CDR3 has 16 amino acids. Losses at the gene ends were 4 bases for V and 3 bases for J; bases not matched to a gene: 6.

The genes are TRBV11-2 and TRBJ2-2; 8 nucleotides line up with TRBD1. V lost 4 bases and J lost 7; bases outside the gene matches: 11. The CDR3 runs 16 residues. Germline V lookup: CDR1 SGHAT, CDR2 FQNNGV. CDR3 DNA: TGTGCCAGCAGCTATAGGACAGGGAAATTTGGCGGGGAGCTGTTTTTT. Protein sequence: CASSYRTGKFGGELFF.

A single count supports this clone. DNA of the CDR3: TGTGCCAGTAGTATAGAGGGACAGGGGGGTTCCCACGGGGAGCTGTTTTTT. It translates to CASSIEGQGGSHGELFF. The rearrangement joins TRBV19 to TRBJ2-2; TRBD1 aligns across 11 bases. CDR1 LNHDA and CDR2 SQIVND come from the germline V gene (reference sequence). Trimming removed 0 bases from V and 7 bases from J; junction bases left unmatched: 7. The CDR3 sequence is 17 residues long.